This T cell receptor beta chain is from a study of identical twins. Germline V gene sequence: CDR1 LGHNA, CDR2 YNFKEQ. V trimming: 1 base; J trimming: 5 bases; junction bases outside the gene matches: 12. CDR3 length: 17 amino acids. Overall study findings and caveats: Excess twin sharing in beta out-of-frame sequences was weaker.

TCRdb re-called the 5' RACE reads with MiXCR, one entry per CDR3 protein. This sample has about 720,000 distinct CDR3 sequences, with 15% to 20% found just once. As concerns this clonotype: What it binds is unknown.

These data also formed part of another study, on T cells expressing NK-cell markers. That source adds: Sorted T-cell subsets CD3+CD56+NKG2C+, CD3+CD56+NKG2C- and CD3+CD56-NKG2C+ were TCR beta-sequenced.

The sample consisted of PBMCs. This sequence originates from a woman aged 18-29 years in good health. The V and J genes are TRBV4-2 and TRBJ2-3; 7 bases align to TRBD2. The CDR3 here is CASSQGGSMAGEDTQYF. CDR3 sequence (DNA): TGTGCCAGCAGCCAAGGTGGATCCATGGCGGGGGAAGATACGCAGTATTTT.